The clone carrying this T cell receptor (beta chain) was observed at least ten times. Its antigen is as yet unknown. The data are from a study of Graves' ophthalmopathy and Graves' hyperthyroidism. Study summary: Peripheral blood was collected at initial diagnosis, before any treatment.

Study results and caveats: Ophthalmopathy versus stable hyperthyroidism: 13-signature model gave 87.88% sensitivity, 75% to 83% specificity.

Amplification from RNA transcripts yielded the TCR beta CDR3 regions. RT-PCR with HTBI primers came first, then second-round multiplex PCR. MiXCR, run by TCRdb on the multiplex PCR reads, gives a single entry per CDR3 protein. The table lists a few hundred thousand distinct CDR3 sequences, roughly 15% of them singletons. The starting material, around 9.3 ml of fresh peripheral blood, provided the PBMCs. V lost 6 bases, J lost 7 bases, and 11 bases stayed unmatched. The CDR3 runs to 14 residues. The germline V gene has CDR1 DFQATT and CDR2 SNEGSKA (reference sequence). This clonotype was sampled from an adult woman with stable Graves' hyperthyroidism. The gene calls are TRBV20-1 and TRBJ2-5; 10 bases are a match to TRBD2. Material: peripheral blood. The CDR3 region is CSAPLAGTGGTQYF. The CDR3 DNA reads TGCAGTGCCCCACTAGCGGGGACGGGAGGGACCCAGTACTTC.